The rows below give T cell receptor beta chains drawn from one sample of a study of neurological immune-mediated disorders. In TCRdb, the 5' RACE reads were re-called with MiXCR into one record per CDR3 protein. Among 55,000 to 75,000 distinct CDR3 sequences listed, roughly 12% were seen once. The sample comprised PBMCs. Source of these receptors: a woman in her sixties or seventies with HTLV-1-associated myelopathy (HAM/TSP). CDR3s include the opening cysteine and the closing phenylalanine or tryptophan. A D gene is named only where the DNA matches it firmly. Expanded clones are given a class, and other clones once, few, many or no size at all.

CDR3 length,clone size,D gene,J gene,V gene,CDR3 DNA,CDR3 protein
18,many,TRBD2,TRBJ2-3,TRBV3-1,TGTGCCAGCAGCCAAGCGCCACCGACTAGCGGGAGAACAGATACGCAGTATTTT,CASSQAPPTSGRTDTQYF
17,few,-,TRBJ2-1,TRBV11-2,TGTGCCAGCAGCTTAGATCCGACGGGAGTACCTGGGAATGAGCAGTTCTTC,CASSLDPTGVPGNEQFF
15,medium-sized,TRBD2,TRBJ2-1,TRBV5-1,TGCGCCAGCAGCTTGGTGGGGGCCGCCTCGGGGGGGAAGTTCTTC,CASSLVGAASGGKFF
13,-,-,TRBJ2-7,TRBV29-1,TGCAGCGTTGAAGTTCCGGTCAGCCCCGAGCAGTACTTC,CSVEVPVSPEQYF
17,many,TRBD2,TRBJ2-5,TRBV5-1,TGCGCCAGCAGCTTGTCAACATGGGCGGGAGATGCAGAGACCCAGTACTTC,CASSLSTWAGDAETQYF
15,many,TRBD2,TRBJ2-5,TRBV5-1,TGCGCCAGCAGCTTGGGACTAGCGGGATCGGAGACCCAGTACTTC,CASSLGLAGSETQYF
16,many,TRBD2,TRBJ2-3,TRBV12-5,TGTGCTAGTGGTTCGGGACTAGCGGGAGGCACAGATACGCAGTATTTT,CASGSGLAGGTDTQYF
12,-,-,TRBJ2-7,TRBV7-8,TGTGCCAGCACCTCTAGCAGTTACGAGCAGTACTTC,CASTSSSYEQYF
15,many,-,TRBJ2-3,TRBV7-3,TGTGCCAGCAGTCAAAGCGGGTTCAGCACAGATACGCAGTATTTT,CASSQSGFSTDTQYF
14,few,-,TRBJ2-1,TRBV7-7,TGTGCCAGCAGCTTAGTCCCGGGGAGCAATGAGCAGTTCTTC,CASSLVPGSNEQFF
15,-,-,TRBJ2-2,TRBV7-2,TGTGCCAGCAGCCTAGGACTCCCGAACACCGGGGAGCTGTTTTTT,CASSLGLPNTGELFF
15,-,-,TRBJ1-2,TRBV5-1,TGCGCCAGCAGCCCCCGGAGGACGCAATCCTATGGCTACACCTTC,CASSPRRTQSYGYTF
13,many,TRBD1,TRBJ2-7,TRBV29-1,TGCAGCGTTGAGAGCCAGGGGGTTGACGAGCAGTACTTC,CSVESQGVDEQYF
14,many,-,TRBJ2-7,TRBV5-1,TGCGCCAGCAGCCCAGGCCCCGGGAACTACGAGCAGTACTTC,CASSPGPGNYEQYF
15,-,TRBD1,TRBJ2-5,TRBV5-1,TGCGCCAGCAAACCAGACAGGGGCCGGGGGGAGACCCAGTACTTC,CASKPDRGRGETQYF
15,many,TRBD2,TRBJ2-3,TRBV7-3,TGTGCCAGCAGCTTATTGGGACTAGCTGCAGATACGCAGTATTTT,CASSLLGLAADTQYF
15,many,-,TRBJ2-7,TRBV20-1,TGCAGTGCTAGACCCCCGGCCGGGGGTATCCACGAGCAGTACTTC,CSARPPAGGIHEQYF
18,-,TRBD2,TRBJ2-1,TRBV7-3,TGTGCCAGCAGCTTAATGGCTAGCGGGAGTTTGGCCTACAATGAGCAGTTCTTC,CASSLMASGSLAYNEQFF
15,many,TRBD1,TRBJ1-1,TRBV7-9,TGTGCCAGCAGCGCACAGACAGGGGTGTGGACTGAAGCTTTCTTT,CASSAQTGVWTEAFF
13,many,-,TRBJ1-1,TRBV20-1,TGCAGTGCTAGAGATTACCAGTCCACTGAAGCTTTCTTT,CSARDYQSTEAFF
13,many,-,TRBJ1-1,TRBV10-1,TGCGCCAGCAGAAACGAACGTAGCTCTGAAGCTTTCTTT,CASRNERSSEAFF
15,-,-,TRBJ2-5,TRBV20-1,TGCAGTGCTAGATCTGGAGGAGGAAATGTGGAGACCCAGTACTTC,CSARSGGGNVETQYF
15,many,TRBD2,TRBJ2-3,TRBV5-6,TGTGCCAGCAGCCTGAGCGGGAGGAGCACAGATACGCAGTATTTT,CASSLSGRSTDTQYF
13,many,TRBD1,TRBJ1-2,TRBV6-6,TGTGCCAGCAGTTCGGGACAGGGAATTGGCTACACCTTC,CASSSGQGIGYTF
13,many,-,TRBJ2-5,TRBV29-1,TGCAGCGTTGAATGGTCGGACCTAGAGACCCAGTACTTC,CSVEWSDLETQYF
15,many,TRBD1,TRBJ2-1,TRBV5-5,TGTGCCAGCAGCTTTCAATCCGACAGGGTCTATGAGCAGTTCTTC,CASSFQSDRVYEQFF
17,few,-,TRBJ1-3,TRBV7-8,TGTGCCAGCAGCTTACGCAGGGAAGGGATCTCTGGAAACACCATATATTTT,CASSLRREGISGNTIYF
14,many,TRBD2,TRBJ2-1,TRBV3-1,TGTGCCAGCCGGCAAGCGGGAGTGTCCAATGAGCAGTTCTTC,CASRQAGVSNEQFF
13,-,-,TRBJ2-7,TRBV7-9,TGTGCCAGCAGCTTAAGTGGAGGCTACGAGCAGTACTTC,CASSLSGGYEQYF
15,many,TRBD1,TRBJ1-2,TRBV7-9,TGTGCCGTCTACCGCGGGACAGGGAACTCCTATGGCTACACCTTC,CAVYRGTGNSYGYTF
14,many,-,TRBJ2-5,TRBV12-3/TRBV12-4,TGTGCCAGCAGTTTTTCGCAGGGGCGAGAGACCCAGTACTTC,CASSFSQGRETQYF
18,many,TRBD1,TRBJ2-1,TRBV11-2,TGTGCCAGCAGCTTAGATGACAGGGGGCGGGGAAGGGTAAATGAGCAGTTCTTC,CASSLDDRGRGRVNEQFF
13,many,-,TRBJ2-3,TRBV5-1,TGCGCCAGCAGCTTGGGCCAGACAGATACGCAGTATTTT,CASSLGQTDTQYF
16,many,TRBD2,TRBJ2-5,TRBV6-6,TGTGCCAGCACTAGGACTAGCGGGAGGTACCAAGAGACCCAGTACTTC,CASTRTSGRYQETQYF
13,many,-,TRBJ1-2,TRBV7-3,TGTGCCAGCAGCTTAACAGGGGGGCATGGCTACACCTTC,CASSLTGGHGYTF
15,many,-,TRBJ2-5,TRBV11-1,TGTGCCAGCAGCTCCGAATGGGGGCTTTTGGAGACCCAGTACTTC,CASSSEWGLLETQYF
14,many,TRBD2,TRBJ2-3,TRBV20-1,TGCAGTGCTAGTGCTAGCGGGAGAGAGAATACGCAGTATTTT,CSASASGRENTQYF
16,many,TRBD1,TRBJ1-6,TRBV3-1,TGTGCCAGCAGCCCCCGGGACAGGGCCCTCGGTTCACCCCTCCACTTT,CASSPRDRALGSPLHF
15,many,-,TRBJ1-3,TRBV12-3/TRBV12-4,TGTGCCAGCAGTTTATCGGAAATTTCTGGAAACACCATATATTTT,CASSLSEISGNTIYF
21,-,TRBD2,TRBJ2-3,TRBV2,TGTGCCAGCAGGGCCTTGGTTGATAGCGGGAGGGCCGATTATAGCACAGATACGCAGTATTTT,CASRALVDSGRADYSTDTQYF
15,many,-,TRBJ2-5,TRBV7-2,TGTGCCAGCAGCTCCCAAAGGGGGAGGACAGAGACCCAGTACTTC,CASSSQRGRTETQYF
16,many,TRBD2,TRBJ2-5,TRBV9,TGTGCCAGCAGCGTAAATCTAGCGGGAGGGCGGGAGACCCAGTACTTC,CASSVNLAGGRETQYF
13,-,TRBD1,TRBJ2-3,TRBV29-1,TGCAGCGTCGCTCCGGGACAGGGCGATGCGCAGTATTTT,CSVAPGQGDAQYF
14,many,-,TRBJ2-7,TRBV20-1,TGCAGTGCTAGAGATGGCGGATACTCCTACGAGCAGTACTTC,CSARDGGYSYEQYF
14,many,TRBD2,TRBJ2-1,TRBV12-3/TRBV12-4,TGTGCCAGCAGTTTCGCGGGAGGTAGGAATGAGCAGTTCTTC,CASSFAGGRNEQFF
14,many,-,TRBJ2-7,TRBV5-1,TGCGCCAGCAAAGGCGAACTGACCTCCTACGAGCAGTACTTC,CASKGELTSYEQYF
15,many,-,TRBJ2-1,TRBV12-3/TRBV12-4,TGTGCCAGCAGTCTCCCCCCGGCGATCCGCAATGAGCAGTTCTTC,CASSLPPAIRNEQFF
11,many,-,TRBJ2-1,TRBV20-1,TGCAGTGCAAGGACAACCAATGAGCAGTTCTTC,CSARTTNEQFF
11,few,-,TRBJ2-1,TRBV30,TGTGCCTGGATTCAGGAAGCTGAGCAGTTCTTC,CAWIQEAEQFF
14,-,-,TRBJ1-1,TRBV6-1,TGTGCCAGCAGTGTCCGGTCTCCGAACACTGAAGCTTTCTTT,CASSVRSPNTEAFF